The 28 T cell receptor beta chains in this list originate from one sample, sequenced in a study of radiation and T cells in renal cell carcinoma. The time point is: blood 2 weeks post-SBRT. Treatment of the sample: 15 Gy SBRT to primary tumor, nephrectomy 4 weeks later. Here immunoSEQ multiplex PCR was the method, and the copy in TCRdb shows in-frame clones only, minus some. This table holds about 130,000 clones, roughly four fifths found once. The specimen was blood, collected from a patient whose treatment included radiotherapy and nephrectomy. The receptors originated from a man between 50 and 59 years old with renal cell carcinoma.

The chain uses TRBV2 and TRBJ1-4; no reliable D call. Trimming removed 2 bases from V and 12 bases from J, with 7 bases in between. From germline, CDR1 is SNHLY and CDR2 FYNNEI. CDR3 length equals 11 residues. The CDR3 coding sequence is TGTGCCAGCAGTGAAAGGGAGCAACTGTTTTTT. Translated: CASSEREQLFF.

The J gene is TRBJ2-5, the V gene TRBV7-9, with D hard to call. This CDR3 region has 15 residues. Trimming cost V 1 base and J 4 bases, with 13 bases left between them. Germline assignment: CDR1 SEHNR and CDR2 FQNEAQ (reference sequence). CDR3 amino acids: CASSLEYGAGETQYF. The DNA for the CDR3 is TGTGCCAGCAGCTTAGAATACGGAGCCGGAGAGACCCAGTACTTC.

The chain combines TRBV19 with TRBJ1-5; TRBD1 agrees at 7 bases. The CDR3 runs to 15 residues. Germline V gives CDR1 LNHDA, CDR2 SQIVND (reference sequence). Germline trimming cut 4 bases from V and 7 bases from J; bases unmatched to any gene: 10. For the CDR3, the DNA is TGTGCCAGTAGTAGAACCAGGGGGAACGGACAGCCCCAGCATTTT. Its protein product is CASSRTRGNGQPQHF.

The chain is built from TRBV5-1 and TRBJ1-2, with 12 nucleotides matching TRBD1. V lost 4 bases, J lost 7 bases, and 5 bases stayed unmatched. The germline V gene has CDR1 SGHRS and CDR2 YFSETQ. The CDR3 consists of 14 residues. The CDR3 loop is CASSAGTGGVGYTF. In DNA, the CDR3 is TGCGCCAGCAGCGCCGGGACAGGGGGCGTTGGCTACACCTTC.

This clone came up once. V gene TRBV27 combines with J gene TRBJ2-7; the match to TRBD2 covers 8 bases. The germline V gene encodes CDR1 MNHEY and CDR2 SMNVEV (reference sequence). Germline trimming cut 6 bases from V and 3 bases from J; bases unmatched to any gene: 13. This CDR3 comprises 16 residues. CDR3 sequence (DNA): TGTGCCAGCAGCCCGGGGGGGGGCGGGACTTACTACGAGCAGTACTTC. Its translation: CASSPGGGGTYYEQYF.

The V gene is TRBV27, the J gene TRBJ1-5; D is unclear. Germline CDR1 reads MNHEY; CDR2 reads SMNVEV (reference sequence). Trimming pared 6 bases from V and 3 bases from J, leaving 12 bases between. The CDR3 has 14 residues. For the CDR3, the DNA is TGTGCCAGCAGCAATATGAGTCCCAATCAGCCCCAGCATTTT. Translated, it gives CASSNMSPNQPQHF.

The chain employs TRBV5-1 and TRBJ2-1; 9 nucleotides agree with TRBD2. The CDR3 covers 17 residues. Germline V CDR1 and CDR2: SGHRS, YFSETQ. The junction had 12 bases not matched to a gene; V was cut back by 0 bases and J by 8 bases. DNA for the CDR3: TGCGCCAGCAGCTTGGTGGCTAGCGGGAACCTAGGGGATGAGCAGTTCTTC. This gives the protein CASSLVASGNLGDEQFF.

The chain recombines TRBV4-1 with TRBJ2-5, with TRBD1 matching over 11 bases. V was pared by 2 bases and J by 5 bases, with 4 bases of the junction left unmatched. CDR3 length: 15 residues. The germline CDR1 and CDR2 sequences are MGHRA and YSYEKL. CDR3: CASSQWTGGDETQYF. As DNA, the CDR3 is TGCGCCAGCAGCCAATGGACAGGGGGCGACGAGACCCAGTACTTC.

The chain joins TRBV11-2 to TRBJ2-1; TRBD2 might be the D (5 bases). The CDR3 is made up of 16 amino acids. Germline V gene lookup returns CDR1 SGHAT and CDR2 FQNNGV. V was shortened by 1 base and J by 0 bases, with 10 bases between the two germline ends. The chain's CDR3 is CASSLVAGGSYNEQFF. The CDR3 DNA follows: TGTGCCAGCAGCTTAGTGGCGGGCGGCTCCTACAATGAGCAGTTCTTC.

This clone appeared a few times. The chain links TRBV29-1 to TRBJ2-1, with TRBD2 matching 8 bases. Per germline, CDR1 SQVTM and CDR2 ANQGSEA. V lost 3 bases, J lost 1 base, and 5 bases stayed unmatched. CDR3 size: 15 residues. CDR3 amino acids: CSVDTASGSYNEQFF. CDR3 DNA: TGCAGCGTTGACACGGCTAGCGGGTCCTACAATGAGCAGTTCTTC.

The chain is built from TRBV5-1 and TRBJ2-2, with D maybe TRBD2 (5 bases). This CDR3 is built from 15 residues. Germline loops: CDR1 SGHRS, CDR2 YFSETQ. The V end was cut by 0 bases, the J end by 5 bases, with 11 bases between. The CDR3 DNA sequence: TGCGCCAGCAGCTTGGACACGGAGGCTACCGGGGAGCTGTTTTTT. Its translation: CASSLDTEATGELFF. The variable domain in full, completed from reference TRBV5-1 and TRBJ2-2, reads KAGVTQTPRYLIKTRGQQVTLSCSPISGHRSVSWYQQTPGQGLQFLFEYFSETQRNKGNFPGRFSGRQFSNSRSEMNVSTLELGDSALYLCASSLDTEATGELFFGEGSRLTVL.

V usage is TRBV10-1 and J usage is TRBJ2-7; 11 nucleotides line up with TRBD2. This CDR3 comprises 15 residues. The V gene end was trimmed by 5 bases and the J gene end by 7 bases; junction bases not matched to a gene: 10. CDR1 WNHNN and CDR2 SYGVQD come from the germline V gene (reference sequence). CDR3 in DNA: TGCGCCAGCAGTCCCGGAACCCTAGCGGGAGGTGAGCAGTACTTC. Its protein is CASSPGTLAGGEQYF.

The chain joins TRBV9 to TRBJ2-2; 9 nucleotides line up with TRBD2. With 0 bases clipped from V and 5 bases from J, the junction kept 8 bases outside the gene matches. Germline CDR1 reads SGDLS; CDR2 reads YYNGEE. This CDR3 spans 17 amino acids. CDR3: CASSVGASGEVTGELFF. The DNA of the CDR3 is TGTGCCAGCAGCGTAGGGGCTAGCGGGGAAGTAACCGGGGAGCTGTTTTTT.

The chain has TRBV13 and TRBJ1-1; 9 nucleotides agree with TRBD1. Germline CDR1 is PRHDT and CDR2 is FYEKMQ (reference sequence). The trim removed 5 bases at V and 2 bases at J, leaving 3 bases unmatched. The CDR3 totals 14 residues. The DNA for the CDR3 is TGTGCCAGCAGCCCGGGACAGGGTAACACTGAAGCTTTCTTT. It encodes CASSPGQGNTEAFF.

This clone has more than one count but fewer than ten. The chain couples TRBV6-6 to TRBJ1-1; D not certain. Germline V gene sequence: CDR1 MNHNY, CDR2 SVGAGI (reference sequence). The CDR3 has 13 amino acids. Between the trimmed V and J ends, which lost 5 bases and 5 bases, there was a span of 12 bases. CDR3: CASSPTPQTEAFF. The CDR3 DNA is TGTGCCAGCAGTCCTACGCCCCAAACTGAAGCTTTCTTT.

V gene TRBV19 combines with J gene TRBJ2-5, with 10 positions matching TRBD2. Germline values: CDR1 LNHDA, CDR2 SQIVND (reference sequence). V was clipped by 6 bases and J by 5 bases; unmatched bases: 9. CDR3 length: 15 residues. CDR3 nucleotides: TGTGCCAGTAGGCGCATAGCGGGGGGACCGGAGACCCAGTACTTC. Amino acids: CASRRIAGGPETQYF. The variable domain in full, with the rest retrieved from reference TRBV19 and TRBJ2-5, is DGGITQSPKYLFRKEGQNVTLSCEQNLNHDAMYWYRQDPGQGLRLIYYSQIVNDFQKGDIAEGYSVSREKKESFPLTVTSAQKNPTAFYLCASRRIAGGPETQYFGPGTRLLVL.

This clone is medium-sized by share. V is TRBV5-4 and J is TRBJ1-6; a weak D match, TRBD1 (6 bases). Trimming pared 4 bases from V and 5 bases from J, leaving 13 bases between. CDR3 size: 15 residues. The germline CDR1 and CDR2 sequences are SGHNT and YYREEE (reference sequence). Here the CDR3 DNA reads TGTGCCAGCAGCCGACAGGACGGAGATAATTCACCCCTCCACTTT. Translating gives CASSRQDGDNSPLHF.

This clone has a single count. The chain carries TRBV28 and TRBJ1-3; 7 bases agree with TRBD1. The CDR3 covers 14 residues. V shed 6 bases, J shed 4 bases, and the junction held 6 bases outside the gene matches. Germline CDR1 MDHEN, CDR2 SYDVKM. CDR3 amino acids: CASRQGSGGNTIYF. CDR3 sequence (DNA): TGTGCCAGCAGACAGGGGAGTGGGGGAAACACCATATATTTT.

CDR3 DNA sequence: TGTGCCAGCAGCACGCGGGACCCTCGTTACAATGAGCAGTTCTTC. Translated: CASSTRDPRYNEQFF. The gene calls are TRBV5-4 and TRBJ2-1; possible D gene TRBD2, 6 bases. The germline V gene has CDR1 SGHNT and CDR2 YYREEE (reference sequence). With 4 bases removed from V and 4 bases from J, the gap between germline ends came to 15 bases. The CDR3 has 15 residues.

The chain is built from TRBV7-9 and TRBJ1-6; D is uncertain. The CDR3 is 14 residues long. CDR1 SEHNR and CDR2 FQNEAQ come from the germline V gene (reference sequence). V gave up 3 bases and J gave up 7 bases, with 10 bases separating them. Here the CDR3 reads CASSLTAGNSPLHF. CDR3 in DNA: TGTGCCAGCAGCTTGACGGCGGGGAATTCACCCCTCCACTTT. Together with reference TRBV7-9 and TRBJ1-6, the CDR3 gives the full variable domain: DTGVSQNPRHKITKRGQNVTFRCDPISEHNRLYWYRQTLGQGPEFLTYFQNEAQLEKSRLLSDRFSAERPKGSFSTLEIQRTEQGDSAMYLCASSLTAGNSPLHFGNGTRLTVT.

The chain's CDR3 is CASSEQGATYEQYF. Here the CDR3 DNA reads TGTGCCAGCAGTGAGCAGGGGGCTACCTACGAGCAGTACTTC. This chain links TRBV2 with TRBJ2-7, with 8 bases aligning to TRBD1. Unmatched junction bases numbered 3, after V lost 3 bases and J lost 2 bases. Germline assignment: CDR1 SNHLY and CDR2 FYNNEI. This CDR3 comprises 14 residues.

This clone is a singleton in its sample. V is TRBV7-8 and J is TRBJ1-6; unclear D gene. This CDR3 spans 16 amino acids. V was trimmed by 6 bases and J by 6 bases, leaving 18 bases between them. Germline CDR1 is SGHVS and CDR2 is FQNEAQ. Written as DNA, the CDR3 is TGTGCCAGCAGTCTCCGAATTTTGGTGCTTAATTCACCCCTCCACTTT. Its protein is CASSLRILVLNSPLHF.

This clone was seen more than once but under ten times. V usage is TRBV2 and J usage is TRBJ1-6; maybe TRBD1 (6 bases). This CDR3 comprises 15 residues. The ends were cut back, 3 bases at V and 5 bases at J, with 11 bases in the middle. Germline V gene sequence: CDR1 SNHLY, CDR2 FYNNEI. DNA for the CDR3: TGTGCCAGCAGTGACAGGGGACTTAATAATTCACCCCTCCACTTT. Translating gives CASSDRGLNNSPLHF.

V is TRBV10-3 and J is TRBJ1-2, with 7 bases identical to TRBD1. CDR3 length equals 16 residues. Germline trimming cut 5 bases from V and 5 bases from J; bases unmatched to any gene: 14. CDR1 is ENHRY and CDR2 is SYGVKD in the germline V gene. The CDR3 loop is CAISLTDSGTEYGYTF. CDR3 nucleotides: TGTGCCATCAGTCTTACCGACTCCGGGACAGAATATGGCTACACCTTC.

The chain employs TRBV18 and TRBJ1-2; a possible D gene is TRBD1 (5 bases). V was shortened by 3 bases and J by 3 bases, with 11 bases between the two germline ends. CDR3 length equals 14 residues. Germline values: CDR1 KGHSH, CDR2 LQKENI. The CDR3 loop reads CASSPRGLDYGYTF. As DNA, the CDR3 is TGTGCCAGCTCACCGCGGGGACTCGACTATGGCTACACCTTC.

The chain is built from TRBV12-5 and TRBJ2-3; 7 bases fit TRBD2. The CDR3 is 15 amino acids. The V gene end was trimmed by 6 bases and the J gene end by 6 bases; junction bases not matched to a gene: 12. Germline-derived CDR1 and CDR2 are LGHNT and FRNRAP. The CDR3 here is CASGARTRASDTQYF. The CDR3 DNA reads TGTGCTAGTGGAGCTCGGACTAGGGCGTCGGATACGCAGTATTTT.

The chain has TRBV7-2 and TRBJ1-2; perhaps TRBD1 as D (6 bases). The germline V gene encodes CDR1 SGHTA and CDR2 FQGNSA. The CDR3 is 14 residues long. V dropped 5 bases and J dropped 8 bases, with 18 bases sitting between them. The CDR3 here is CASSRPGQVSGYTF. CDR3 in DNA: TGTGCCAGCAGCAGACCGGGACAAGTATCCGGCTACACCTTC. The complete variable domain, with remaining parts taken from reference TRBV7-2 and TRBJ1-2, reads GAGVSQSPSNKVTEKGKDVELRCDPISGHTALYWYRQSLGQGLEFLIYFQGNSAPDKSGLPSDRFSAERTGGSVSTLTIQRTQQEDSAVYLCASSRPGQVSGYTFGSGTRLTVV.

The CDR3 region is CASSLGMNTEAFF. CDR3 nucleotides: TGCGCCAGCAGCTTGGGAATGAACACTGAAGCTTTCTTT. This rearrangement joins TRBV5-1 to TRBJ1-1; D not certain. The germline V gene has CDR1 SGHRS and CDR2 YFSETQ. V was clipped by 0 bases and J by 0 bases, with 3 bases between them. This CDR3 has 13 residues.